This record looks at one T cell receptor beta chain sequence and its context. Its target is not known. The data were obtained in a study of vaccination and CD4 T cells after COVID-19. This CDR3 is built from 14 residues. Germline V gene data show CDR1 as KGHSH and CDR2 as LQKENI. V was clipped by 4 bases and J by 4 bases; unmatched bases: 4. Indicated treatment: roughly 10-day PBMC culture with coronavirus spike peptide pools or control peptides (ViraFEST assay). Cultured CD4+ T cell DNA was sequenced using the Oncomine TCR Beta short-read assay. Each CDR3 protein is one row after TCRdb ran MiXCR on the PCR reads. This sample has about 16,000 distinct CDR3 sequences; roughly 54% occur once, and the top ten carry around 19%.

This chain uses TRBV18 with TRBJ1-5; TRBD1 matches at 7 bases. Material: CD4+ T cells from blood, cultured in vitro, obtained before SARS-CoV-2 vaccination. The receptor comes from a human donor who had recovered from COVID-19. This CDR3 reads CASSLRDSNQPQHF. In DNA, the CDR3 is TGTGCCAGCTCACTCCGGGACAGTAATCAGCCCCAGCATTTT.